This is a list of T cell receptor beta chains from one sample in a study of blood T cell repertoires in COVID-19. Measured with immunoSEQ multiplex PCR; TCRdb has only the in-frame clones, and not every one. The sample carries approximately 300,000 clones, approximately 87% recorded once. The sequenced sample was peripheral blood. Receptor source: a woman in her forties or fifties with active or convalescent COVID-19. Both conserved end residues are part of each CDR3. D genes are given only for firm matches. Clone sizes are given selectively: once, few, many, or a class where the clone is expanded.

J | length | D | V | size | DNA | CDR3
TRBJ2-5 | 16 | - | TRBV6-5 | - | TGTGCCAGCAGTTCCTGGGGCAGTTGGCCGCGGGAGACCCAGTACTTC | CASSSWGSWPRETQYF
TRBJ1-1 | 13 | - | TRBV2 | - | TGTGCCAGCACCGGGAGGATGAACACTGAAGCTTTCTTT | CASTGRMNTEAFF
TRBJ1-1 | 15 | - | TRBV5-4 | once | TGTGCCAGCAGCTTGGTTGGGGGCCGGACCACTGAAGCTTTCTTT | CASSLVGGRTTEAFF
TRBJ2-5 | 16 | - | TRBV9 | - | TGTGCCAGCAGCGTAGCTGGGCGGGGGCGACAAGAGACCCAGTACTTC | CASSVAGRGRQETQYF
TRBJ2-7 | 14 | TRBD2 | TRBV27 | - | TGTGCCAGCATAAGGGGAGCGGGGTCGTACGAGCAGTACTTC | CASIRGAGSYEQYF
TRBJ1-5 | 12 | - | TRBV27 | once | TGTGCCAGCAGTTTACGGGGTCAGCCCCAGCATTTT | CASSLRGQPQHF
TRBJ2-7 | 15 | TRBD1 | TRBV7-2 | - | TGTGCCAGCAGCCTCAGACAGGGATTCTCCTACGAGCAGTACTTC | CASSLRQGFSYEQYF
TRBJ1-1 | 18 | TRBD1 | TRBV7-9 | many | TGTGCCAGCAGCTTGGGGCGGGGCAGGGGGCAATTGAACACTGAAGCTTTCTTT | CASSLGRGRGQLNTEAFF
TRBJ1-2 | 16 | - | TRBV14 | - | TGTGCCAGCAGCCAACCTGGACTCGGATCTAACTATGGCTACACCTTC | CASSQPGLGSNYGYTF
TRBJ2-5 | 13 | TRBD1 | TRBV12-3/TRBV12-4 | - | TGTGCCAGCAGTCCGGGACAGCAAGAGACCCAGTACTTC | CASSPGQQETQYF
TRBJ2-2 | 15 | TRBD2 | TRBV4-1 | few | TGCGCCACCTCTGCGGGGGATAGGGACACCGGGGAGCTGTTTTTT | CATSAGDRDTGELFF
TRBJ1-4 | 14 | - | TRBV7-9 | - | TGTGCCAGCAGCCTAGAAGGACACTATGAAAAACTGTTTTTT | CASSLEGHYEKLFF
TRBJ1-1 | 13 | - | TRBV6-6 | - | TGTGCCAGCAGATCGAACGGGGACACTGAAGCTTTCTTT | CASRSNGDTEAFF
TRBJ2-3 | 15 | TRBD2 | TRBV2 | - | TGTGCCAGCAGATCACTAGCGGGGGGCACAGATACGCAGTATTTT | CASRSLAGGTDTQYF
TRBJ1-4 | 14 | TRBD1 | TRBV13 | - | TGTGCCAGCAGCCACAGACAGGGGGCTGAAAAACTGTTTTTT | CASSHRQGAEKLFF
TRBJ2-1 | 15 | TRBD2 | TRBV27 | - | TGTGCCAGCAACCCCGGGACTAGCGGGGGCAATGAGCAGTTCTTC | CASNPGTSGGNEQFF
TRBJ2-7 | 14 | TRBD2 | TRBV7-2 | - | TGTGCCAGCAGCTTCTCTAGCGGGAGGGCCGAGCAGTACTTC | CASSFSSGRAEQYF
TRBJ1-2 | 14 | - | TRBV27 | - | TGTGCCAGCAGCCCTACAGGGTCGAACTATGGCTACACCTTC | CASSPTGSNYGYTF
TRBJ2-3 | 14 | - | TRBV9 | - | TGTGCCAGCAGCCGGGACTCCGTAAAGGATACGCAGTATTTT | CASSRDSVKDTQYF
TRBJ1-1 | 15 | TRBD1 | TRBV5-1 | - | TGCGCCAGCAGCCCCGGGACAGGGGTAAGGGCTGAAGCTTTCTTT | CASSPGTGVRAEAFF
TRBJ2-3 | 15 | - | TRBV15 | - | TGTGCCACCAGCAGAGAGGGGCTTCACACAGATACGCAGTATTTT | CATSREGLHTDTQYF
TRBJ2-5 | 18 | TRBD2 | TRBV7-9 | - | TGTGCCAGCAGCTCCCCGATCCCACTAGCGGGAGCCGAAGAGACCCAGTACTTC | CASSSPIPLAGAEETQYF
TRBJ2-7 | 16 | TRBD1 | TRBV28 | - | TGTGCCAGCAGAACTTCGACAGGGAGTGGGACCTACGAGCAGTACTTC | CASRTSTGSGTYEQYF
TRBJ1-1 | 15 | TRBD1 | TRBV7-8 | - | TGTGCCAGCAGCATCCGGGACAGGGGATACACTGAAGCTTTCTTT | CASSIRDRGYTEAFF
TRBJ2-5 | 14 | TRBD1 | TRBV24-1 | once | TGTGCCACCAGTGACCGGGACAGACGGGGGACCCAGTACTTC | CATSDRDRRGTQYF
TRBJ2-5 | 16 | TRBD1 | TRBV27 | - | TGTGCCAGCAGTTCGGGACAGCCAAGGGGAGAAAAGACCCAGTACTTC | CASSSGQPRGEKTQYF
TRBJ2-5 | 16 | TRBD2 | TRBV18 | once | TGTGCCAGCTCGCAGAGTACAGGCGGGGGCCAAGAGACCCAGTACTTC | CASSQSTGGGQETQYF
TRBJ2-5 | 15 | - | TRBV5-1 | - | TGCGCCAGCAGCGACCCGGGACTCGATGGGGAGACCCAGTACTTC | CASSDPGLDGETQYF
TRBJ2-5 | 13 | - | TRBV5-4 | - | TGTGCCGGAGGGACTCCCGCGACGGAGACCCAGTACTTC | CAGGTPATETQYF
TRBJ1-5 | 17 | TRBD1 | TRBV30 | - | TGTGCCTGGAGTGACCTGAACAGGGGGATTAGCAATCAGCCCCAGCATTTT | CAWSDLNRGISNQPQHF
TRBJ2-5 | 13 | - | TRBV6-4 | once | TGTGCCAGCAGTGTCCAGCTCGGGGAGACCCAGTACTTC | CASSVQLGETQYF
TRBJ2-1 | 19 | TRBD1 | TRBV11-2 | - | TGTGCCAGCAGCTTTCCACCGGGACAGGGTCCGAGCTCCTACAATGAGCAGTTCTTC | CASSFPPGQGPSSYNEQFF
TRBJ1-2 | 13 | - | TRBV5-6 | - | TGTGCCAGCAGCAAACAGGGTAACTATGGCTACACCTTC | CASSKQGNYGYTF
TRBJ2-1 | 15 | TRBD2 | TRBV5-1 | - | TGCGCCAGCAACCCGACTAGCGCGAACTACAATGAGCAGTTCTTC | CASNPTSANYNEQFF
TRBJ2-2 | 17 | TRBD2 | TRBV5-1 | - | TGCGCCAGCAGCTCCCGGGTAGCGGGATTGGGGACCGGGGAGCTGTTTTTT | CASSSRVAGLGTGELFF
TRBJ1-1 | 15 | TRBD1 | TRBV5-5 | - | TGTGCCAGCAGCTTGACAGGGGGTGGGTACACTGAAGCTTTCTTT | CASSLTGGGYTEAFF
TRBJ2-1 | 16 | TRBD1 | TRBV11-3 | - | TGTGCCAGCAGCTTGAGCTCGGGACAGGGATCCAATGAGCAGTTCTTC | CASSLSSGQGSNEQFF